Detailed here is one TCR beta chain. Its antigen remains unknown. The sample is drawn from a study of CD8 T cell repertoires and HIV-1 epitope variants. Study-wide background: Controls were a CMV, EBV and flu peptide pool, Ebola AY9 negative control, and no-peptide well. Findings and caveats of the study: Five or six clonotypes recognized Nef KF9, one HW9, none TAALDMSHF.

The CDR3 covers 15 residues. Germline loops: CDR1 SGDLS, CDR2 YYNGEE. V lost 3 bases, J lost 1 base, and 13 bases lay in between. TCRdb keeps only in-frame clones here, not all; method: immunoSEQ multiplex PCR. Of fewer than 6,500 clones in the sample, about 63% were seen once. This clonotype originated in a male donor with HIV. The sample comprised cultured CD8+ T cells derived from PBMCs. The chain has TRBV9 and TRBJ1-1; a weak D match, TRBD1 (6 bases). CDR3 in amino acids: CASSGSGTQNTEAFF. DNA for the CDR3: TGTGCCAGCAGCGGATCCGGGACACAGAACACTGAAGCTTTCTTT.